Included here is one TCR beta chain sequence, with context. This specimen belongs to a study of OX40 agonist ivuxolimab in advanced cancers. Study in general: Ivuxolimab, an antibody acting as an agonist of OX40 (CD134), was used to treat patients.

Sequenced by immunoSEQ multiplex PCR; TCRdb stores in-frame clones only, minus some. The sample lists 71,000 or so clones, nearly 95% seen once, with roughly 6.5% in the top ten. CDR1 SNHLY and CDR2 FYNNEI come from the germline V gene. The ends were cut back, 4 bases at V and 5 bases at J, with 6 bases in the middle. The CDR3 covers 12 residues. The origin of this receptor is an adult with an advanced solid tumor such as melanoma, head and neck, liver or kidney cancer. This sample comprised CD4+ or CD8+ T cells sorted from blood, obtained in a trial of the OX40 agonist ivuxolimab. The chain recombines TRBV2 with TRBJ1-5; no definite D call. CDR3 sequence: CASSVSDQPQHF. In nucleotides, the CDR3 is TGTGCCAGCAGTGTTTCAGATCAGCCCCAGCATTTT.